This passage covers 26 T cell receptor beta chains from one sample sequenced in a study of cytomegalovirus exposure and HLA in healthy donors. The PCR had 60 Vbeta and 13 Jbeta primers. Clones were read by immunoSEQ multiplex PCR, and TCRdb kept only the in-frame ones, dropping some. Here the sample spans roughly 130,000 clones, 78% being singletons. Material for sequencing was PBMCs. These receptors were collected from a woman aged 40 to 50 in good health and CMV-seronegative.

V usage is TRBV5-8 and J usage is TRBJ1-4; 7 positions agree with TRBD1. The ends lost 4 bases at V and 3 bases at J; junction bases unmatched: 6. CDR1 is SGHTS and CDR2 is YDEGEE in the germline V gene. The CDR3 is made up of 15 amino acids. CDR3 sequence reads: CASSQQGLANEKLFF. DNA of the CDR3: TGTGCCAGCAGCCAACAGGGGCTGGCTAATGAAAAACTGTTTTTT.

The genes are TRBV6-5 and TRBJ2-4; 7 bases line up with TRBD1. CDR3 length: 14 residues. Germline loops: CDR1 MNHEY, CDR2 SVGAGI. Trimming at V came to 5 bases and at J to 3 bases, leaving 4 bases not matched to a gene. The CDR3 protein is CASSDRVGKNIQYF. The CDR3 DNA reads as TGTGCCAGCAGTGACAGGGTTGGCAAAAACATTCAGTACTTC.

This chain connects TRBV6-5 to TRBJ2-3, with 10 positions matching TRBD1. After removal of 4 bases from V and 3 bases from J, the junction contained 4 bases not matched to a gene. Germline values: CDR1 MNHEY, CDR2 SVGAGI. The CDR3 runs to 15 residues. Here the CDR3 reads CASSFGTGETDTQYF. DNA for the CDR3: TGTGCCAGCAGTTTTGGGACAGGGGAAACAGATACGCAGTATTTT.

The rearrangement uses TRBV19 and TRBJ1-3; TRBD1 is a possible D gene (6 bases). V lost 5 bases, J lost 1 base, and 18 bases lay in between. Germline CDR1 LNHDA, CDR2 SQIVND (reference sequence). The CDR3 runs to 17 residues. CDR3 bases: TGTGCCAGTAGTTCAAGAGCCTCAGGGGAGTCTGGAAACACCATATATTTT. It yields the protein CASSSRASGESGNTIYF.

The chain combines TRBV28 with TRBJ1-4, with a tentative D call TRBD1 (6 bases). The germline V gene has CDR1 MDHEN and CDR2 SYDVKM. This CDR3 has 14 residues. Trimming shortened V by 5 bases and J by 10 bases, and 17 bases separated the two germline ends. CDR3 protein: CASSLNGQHSKLFF. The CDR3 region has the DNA TGTGCCAGCAGTCTGAACGGACAGCATTCAAAACTGTTTTTT.

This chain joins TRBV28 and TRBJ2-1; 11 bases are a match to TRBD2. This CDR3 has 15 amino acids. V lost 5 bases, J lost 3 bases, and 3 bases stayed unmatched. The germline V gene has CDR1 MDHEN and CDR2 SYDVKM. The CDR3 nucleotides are TGTGCCAGCAGTGTAGCGGGGGGGGTCTACAATGAGCAGTTCTTC. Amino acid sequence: CASSVAGGVYNEQFF.

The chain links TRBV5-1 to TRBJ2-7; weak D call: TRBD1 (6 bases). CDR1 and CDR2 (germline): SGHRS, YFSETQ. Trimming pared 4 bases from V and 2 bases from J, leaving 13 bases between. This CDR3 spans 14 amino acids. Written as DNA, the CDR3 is TGCGCCAGCAGCATGGACAGCTTTGCCTACGAGCAGTACTTC. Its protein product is CASSMDSFAYEQYF.

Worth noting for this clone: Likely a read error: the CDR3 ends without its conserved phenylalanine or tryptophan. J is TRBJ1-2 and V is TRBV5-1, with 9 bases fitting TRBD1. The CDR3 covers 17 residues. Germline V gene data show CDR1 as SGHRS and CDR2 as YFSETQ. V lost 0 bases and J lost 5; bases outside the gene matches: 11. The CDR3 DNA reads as TGCGCCAGCAGCTTGGCTCCCCCGGGACAGGGACTATATGGCTACACCTCC. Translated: CASSLAPPGQGLYGYTS.

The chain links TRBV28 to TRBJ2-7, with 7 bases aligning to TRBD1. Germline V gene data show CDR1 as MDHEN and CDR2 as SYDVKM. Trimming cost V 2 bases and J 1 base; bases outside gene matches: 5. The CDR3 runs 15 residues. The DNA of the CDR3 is TGTGCCAGCAGTTTAGAGGGGACAGATTCCTACGAGCAGTACTTC. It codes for CASSLEGTDSYEQYF.

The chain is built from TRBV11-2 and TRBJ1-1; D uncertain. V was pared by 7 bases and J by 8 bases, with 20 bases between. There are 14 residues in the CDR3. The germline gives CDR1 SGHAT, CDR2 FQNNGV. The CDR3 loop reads CASKPGMRLPEAFF. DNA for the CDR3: TGTGCCAGCAAACCCGGAATGCGGCTGCCGGAAGCTTTCTTT.

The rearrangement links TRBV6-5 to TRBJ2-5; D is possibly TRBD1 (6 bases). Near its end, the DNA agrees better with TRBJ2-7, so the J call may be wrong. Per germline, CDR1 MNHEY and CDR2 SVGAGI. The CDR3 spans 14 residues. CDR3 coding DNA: TGTGCCAGCAGTTGGAACAGGGAGACAAACGAGCAGTACTTC. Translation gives CASSWNRETNEQYF.

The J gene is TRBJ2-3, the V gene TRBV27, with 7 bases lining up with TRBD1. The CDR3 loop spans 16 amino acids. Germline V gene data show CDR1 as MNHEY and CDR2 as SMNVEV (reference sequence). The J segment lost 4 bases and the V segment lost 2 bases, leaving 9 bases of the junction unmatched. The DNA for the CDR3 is TGTGCCAGCAGTTTAAACAGGGGCGCTATCGCAGATACGCAGTATTTT. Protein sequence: CASSLNRGAIADTQYF.

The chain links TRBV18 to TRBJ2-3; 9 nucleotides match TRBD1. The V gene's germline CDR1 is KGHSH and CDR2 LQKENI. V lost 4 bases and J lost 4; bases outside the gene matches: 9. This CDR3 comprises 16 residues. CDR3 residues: CASSLFPGQGSDTQYF. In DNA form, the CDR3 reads TGTGCCAGCTCACTATTCCCGGGACAGGGATCAGATACGCAGTATTTT.

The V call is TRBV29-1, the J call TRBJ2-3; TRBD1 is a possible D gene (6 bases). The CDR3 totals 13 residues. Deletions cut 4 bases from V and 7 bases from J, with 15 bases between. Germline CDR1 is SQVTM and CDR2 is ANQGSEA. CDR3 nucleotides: TGCAGCGTTGGGCGGATACAGGGCAATACGCAGTATTTT. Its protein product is CSVGRIQGNTQYF.

The CDR3 DNA reads TGTGCCAGCAGCCTGAACGGGGGACAGGGCTCTGAAGCTTTCTTT. Protein sequence: CASSLNGGQGSEAFF. This chain connects TRBV14 to TRBJ1-1; 9 bases line up with TRBD1. The CDR3 has 15 amino acids. Germline V CDR1 and CDR2: SGHDN, FVKESK. V was clipped by 4 bases and J by 6 bases; unmatched bases: 9.

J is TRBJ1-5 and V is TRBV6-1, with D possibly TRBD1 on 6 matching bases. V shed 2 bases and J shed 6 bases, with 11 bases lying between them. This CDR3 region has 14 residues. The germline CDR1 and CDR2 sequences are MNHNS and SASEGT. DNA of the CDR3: TGTGCCAGCAGTGAACAGAGGGGGGGTCAGCCCCAGCATTTT. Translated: CASSEQRGGQPQHF.

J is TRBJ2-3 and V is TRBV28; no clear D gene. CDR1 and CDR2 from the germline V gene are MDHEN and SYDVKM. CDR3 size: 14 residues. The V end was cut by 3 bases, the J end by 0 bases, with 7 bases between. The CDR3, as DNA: TGTGCCAGCAGTTTGGCCCGTAGCACAGATACGCAGTATTTT. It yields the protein CASSLARSTDTQYF.

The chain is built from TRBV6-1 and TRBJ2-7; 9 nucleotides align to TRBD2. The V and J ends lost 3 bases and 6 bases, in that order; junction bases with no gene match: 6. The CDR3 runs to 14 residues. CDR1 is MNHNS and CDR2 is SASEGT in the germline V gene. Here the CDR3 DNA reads TGTGCCAGCAGTGATTCGGATAGCGGGAGCGAGCAGTACTTC. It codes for CASSDSDSGSEQYF.

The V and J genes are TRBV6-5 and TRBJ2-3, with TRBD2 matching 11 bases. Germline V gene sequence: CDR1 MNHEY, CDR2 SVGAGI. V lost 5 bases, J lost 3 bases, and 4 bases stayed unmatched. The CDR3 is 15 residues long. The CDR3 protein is CASSALAGGTDTQYF. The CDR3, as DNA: TGTGCCAGCAGTGCGCTAGCGGGGGGTACAGATACGCAGTATTTT.

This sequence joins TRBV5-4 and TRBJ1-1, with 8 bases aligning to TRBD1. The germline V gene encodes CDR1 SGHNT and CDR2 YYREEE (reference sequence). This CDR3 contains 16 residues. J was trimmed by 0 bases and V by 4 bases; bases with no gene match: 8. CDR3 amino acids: CASSPARTGMNTEAFF. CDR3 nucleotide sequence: TGTGCCAGCAGCCCCGCGAGGACAGGGATGAACACTGAAGCTTTCTTT.

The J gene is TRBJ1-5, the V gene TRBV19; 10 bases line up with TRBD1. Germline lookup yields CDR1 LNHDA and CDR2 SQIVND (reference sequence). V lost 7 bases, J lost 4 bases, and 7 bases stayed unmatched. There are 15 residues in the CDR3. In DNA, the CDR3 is TGTGCCAGTATAGGGTCGGGACAGGGGAATCAGCCCCAGCATTTT. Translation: CASIGSGQGNQPQHF.

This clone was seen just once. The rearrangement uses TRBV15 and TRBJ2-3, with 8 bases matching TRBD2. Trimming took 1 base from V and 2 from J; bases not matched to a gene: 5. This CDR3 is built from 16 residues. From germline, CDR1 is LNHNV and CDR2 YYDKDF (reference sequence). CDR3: CATSRAGLDNTDTQYF. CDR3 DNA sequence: TGTGCCACCAGCAGAGCGGGACTAGACAACACAGATACGCAGTATTTT.

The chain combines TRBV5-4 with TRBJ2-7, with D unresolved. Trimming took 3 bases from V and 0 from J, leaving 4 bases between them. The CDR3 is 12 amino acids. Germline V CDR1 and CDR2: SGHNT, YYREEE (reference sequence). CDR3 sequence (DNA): TGTGCCAGCAGCTCGTCCTCCTACGAGCAGTACTTC. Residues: CASSSSSYEQYF.

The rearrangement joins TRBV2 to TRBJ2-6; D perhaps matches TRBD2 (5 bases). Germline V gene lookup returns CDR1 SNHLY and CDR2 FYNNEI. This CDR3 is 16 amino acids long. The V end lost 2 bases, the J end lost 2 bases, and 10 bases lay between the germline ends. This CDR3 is CASSEFRGTGANVLTF. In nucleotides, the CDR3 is TGTGCCAGCAGTGAATTCCGAGGGACTGGGGCCAACGTCCTGACTTTC.

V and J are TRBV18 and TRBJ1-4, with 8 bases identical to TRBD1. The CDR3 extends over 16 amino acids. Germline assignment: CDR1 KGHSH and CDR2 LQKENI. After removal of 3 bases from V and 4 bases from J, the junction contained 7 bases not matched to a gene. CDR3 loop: CASSPSTTGVNEKLFF. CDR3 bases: TGTGCCAGCTCACCCAGTACGACAGGGGTTAATGAAAAACTGTTTTTT.

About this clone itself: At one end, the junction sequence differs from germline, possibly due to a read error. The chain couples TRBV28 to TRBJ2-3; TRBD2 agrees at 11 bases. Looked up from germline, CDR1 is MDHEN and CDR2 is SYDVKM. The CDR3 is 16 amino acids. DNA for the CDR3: TGTGCCGGCAGTTCCGCCTATAGCGGGGGGGCGGGTACGCAGTATTTT. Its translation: CAGSSAYSGGAGTQYF.